This TCR beta chain was profiled in a study of blood T cell repertoires in COVID-19. Whole-study context: Sources were T cells, B-cell-depleted T cells, or PBMCs; the material itself was cDNA or gDNA.

Germline CDR1 is MGHDK and CDR2 is SYGVNS. The CDR3 is made up of 17 amino acids. Trimming took 6 bases from V and 2 from J; bases not matched to a gene: 6. Method: immunoSEQ multiplex PCR; TCRdb's copy keeps in-frame clones and lacks some. The sample comprises some 150,000 clones, about four fifths of which are singletons, and around 1.5% rests with the top ten. The sequence derives from a human donor in a cohort sampled during active COVID-19. This rearrangement joins TRBV25-1 to TRBJ2-1; 14 bases map to TRBD2. The sequenced material came from peripheral blood. DNA of the CDR3: TGTGCCAGCAGCCCCGGGACTAGCGGGAGTCCCTACAATGAGCAGTTCTTC. Protein: CASSPGTSGSPYNEQFF.